The 9 T cell receptor beta chains presented below share a single source sample, sequenced in a study of shared clonotypes between healthy human individuals. TCRdb's table, derived via immunoSEQ multiplex PCR, lists solely in-frame clones and lacks some. This sample has about 2 million clones, with just under 95% found just once. Naive CD8 cells, CD45RO-negative and positively selected for CCR7, excluded terminally differentiated effector memory CD45RA+ cells. The sequenced sample consisted of naive CD8+ T cells sorted from blood. The receptors here all came from a man aged 18 to 29 in good health.

The chain uses TRBV30 and TRBJ2-7; 8 nucleotides match TRBD1. The V gene's germline CDR1 is GTSNPN and CDR2 SVGIG (reference sequence). The CDR3 has 12 residues. The V and J ends lost 5 bases and 7 bases, in that order; junction bases with no gene match: 7. The CDR3 DNA reads TGTGCCTGGGGGCAGGGGGCGTGGGAGCAGTACTTC. This encodes CAWGQGAWEQYF.

As to this clone: The identical CDR3 is also encoded by other nucleotide sequences in the sample. This chain uses TRBV7-9 with TRBJ2-1; D possibly corresponds to TRBD1 (5 bases). The CDR3 runs to 15 residues. V was pared by 0 bases and J by 0 bases, with 6 bases between. Germline CDR1 is SEHNR and CDR2 is FQNEAQ (reference sequence). The CDR3 here is CASSLARGSYNEQFF. As DNA, the CDR3 is TGTGCCAGCAGCTTAGCTAGGGGCTCCTACAATGAGCAGTTCTTC.

The sample holds a few counts of this clone. DNA of the CDR3: TGTGCCAGCAGCGCGCATAATTCACCCCTCCACTTT. Translating gives CASSAHNSPLHF. This chain uses TRBV7-2 with TRBJ1-6; D not resolved. Trimming left V 5 bases short and J 5 bases short, with 4 bases between. The CDR3 is made up of 12 amino acids. Germline V CDR1 and CDR2: SGHTA, FQGNSA.

With respect to this clone: Other DNA sequences in the sample encode the same CDR3. The chain carries TRBV4-3 and TRBJ2-2, with D possibly TRBD1 on 5 matching bases. Germline-derived CDR1 and CDR2 are LGHNA and YSLEER. CDR3 length: 16 amino acids. The V end was cut by 0 bases, the J end by 2 bases, with 10 bases between. The CDR3 sequence is CASSQDSGLNTGELFF. Here the CDR3 DNA reads TGCGCCAGCAGCCAAGATTCAGGGCTTAACACCGGGGAGCTGTTTTTT.

CDR3 loop: CASSLQAGGPYNEQFF. The CDR3 bases are TGTGCCAGCAGCTTGCAAGCGGGAGGGCCCTACAATGAGCAGTTCTTC. The chain couples TRBV11-2 to TRBJ2-1; 10 bases fit TRBD2. The CDR3 is 16 amino acids. CDR1 is SGHAT and CDR2 is FQNNGV in the germline V gene. J lost 2 bases, V lost 3 bases, and 4 bases had no gene match.

The chain links TRBV7-9 to TRBJ2-1, with 9 bases matching TRBD2. Unmatched junction bases numbered 6, after V lost 5 bases and J lost 4 bases. Germline CDR1 and CDR2: SEHNR and FQNEAQ (reference sequence). The CDR3 consists of 15 residues. Here the CDR3 DNA reads TGTGCCAGCAGCCCCGCTAGCGGGGAATACAATGAGCAGTTCTTC. Amino acids: CASSPASGEYNEQFF.

The chain combines TRBV19 with TRBJ2-2; D is unclear. Germline assignment: CDR1 LNHDA and CDR2 SQIVND (reference sequence). The V and J ends lost 5 bases and 6 bases respectively, with 13 bases between them. The CDR3 runs 14 residues. CDR3 DNA: TGTGCCAGTAGTTGGGGAAAGGATGCCGGGGAGCTGTTTTTT. It specifies CASSWGKDAGELFF.

This clone was seen once. J is TRBJ2-1 and V is TRBV27, with a weak D call TRBD2 (5 bases). CDR3 length: 14 amino acids. Trimming removed 1 base from V and 8 bases from J, with 12 bases in between. Germline-derived CDR1 and CDR2 are MNHEY and SMNVEV (reference sequence). In DNA, the CDR3 is TGTGCCAGCAGTTTATATCCGGGGTACCATGAGCAGTTCTTC. This gives the protein CASSLYPGYHEQFF.

The V gene is TRBV28, the J gene TRBJ2-1; a possible D gene is TRBD1 (6 bases). Germline V gene data show CDR1 as MDHEN and CDR2 as SYDVKM. The CDR3 runs to 15 residues. V lost 6 bases, J lost 9 bases, and 21 bases lay in between. The CDR3 DNA is TGTGCCAGCAGCCCCCCGACAGGTATCCCCACTGAGCAGTTCTTC. Protein: CASSPPTGIPTEQFF.